This T cell receptor (beta chain) was obtained from a study of T cell repertoires in cytomegalovirus infection. The overall study: Used in the study were CMV epitopes, some recently identified and HLA-C-restricted, others well-studied and HLA-B-restricted. Matching HLA type, along with CMV infection, was indicated by public TCR beta signatures. The study, taken as a whole, reports: The study identified carriers of CMV plus the relevant HLA from cumulative public TCR beta family frequency. There were HLA-C-restricted CMV-specific TCR beta clonotypes dominating the ex vivo response.

One entry per CDR3 protein results from TCRdb running MiXCR on the reads. The sample yields 830,000 or so distinct CDR3 sequences, about 30% seen once. From germline, CDR1 is MNHEY and CDR2 SMNVEV (reference sequence). This CDR3 has 15 residues. V lost 4 bases and J lost 7; bases outside the gene matches: 10. As regards this clonotype: What it binds is not known.

The sequences come from cultured CD8+ T cells from PBMCs, collected from culture after CMV antigen stimulation. This chain connects TRBV27 to TRBJ1-5; 7 nucleotides match TRBD1. The receptor was derived from a human donor in good health (CMV status not recorded). Some clones in this sample may be carry-over from other donors' samples. The chain's CDR3 is CASSSSQGIQQPQHF. The CDR3 coding sequence is TGTGCCAGCAGTTCTTCACAGGGGATCCAACAGCCCCAGCATTTT.